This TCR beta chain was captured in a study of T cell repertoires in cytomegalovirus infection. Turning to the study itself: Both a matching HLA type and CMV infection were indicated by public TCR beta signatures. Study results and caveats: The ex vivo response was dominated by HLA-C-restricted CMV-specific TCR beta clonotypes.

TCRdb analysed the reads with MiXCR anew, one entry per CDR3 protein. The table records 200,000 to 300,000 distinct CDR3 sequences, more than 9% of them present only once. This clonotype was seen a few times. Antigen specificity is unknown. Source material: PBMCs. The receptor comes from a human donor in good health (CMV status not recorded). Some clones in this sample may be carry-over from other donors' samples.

The CDR3, as DNA: TGTGCCTGGGGTCCTAGGGACTCCTGGAACACCGGGGAGCTGTTTTTT. Translation gives CAWGPRDSWNTGELFF. The rearrangement links TRBV30 to TRBJ2-2, with D possibly being TRBD2 (6 bases). Trimming took off 5 bases at V and 1 base at J, with 17 bases between the two ends. CDR1 is GTSNPN, CDR2 SVGIG, per germline (reference sequence). This CDR3 is 16 amino acids long. Supplemented by reference TRBV30 and TRBJ2-2, the full variable domain reads SQTIHQWPATLVQPVGSPLSLECTVEGTSNPNLYWYRQAAGRGLQLLFYSVGIGQISSEVPQNLSASRPQDRQFILSSKKLLLSDSGFYLCAWGPRDSWNTGELFFGEGSRLTVL.